Below are 26 T cell receptor beta chains sequenced from a single sample in a study of shared clonotypes between healthy human individuals. Profiled with immunoSEQ multiplex PCR; TCRdb holds only in-frame clones, not every one. Of 2 million to 2.5 million clones listed, over 85% are singletons. The sequenced material came from naive CD4+ T cells from PBMCs. Subset meaning: CD45RA+ positively selected. Receptors originate from a man between 18 and 35 years old in good health. Some clones in this sample may be carry-over from other donors' samples.

The chain joins TRBV7-9 to TRBJ1-1; no clear D gene. Germline CDR1 is SEHNR and CDR2 is FQNEAQ (reference sequence). V lost 5 bases, J lost 7 bases, and 14 bases lay in between. The CDR3 runs 13 residues. The CDR3 protein is CASSDPFIVEAFF. The CDR3 DNA is TGTGCCAGCAGCGACCCGTTCATAGTTGAAGCTTTCTTT.

The chain combines TRBV11-3 with TRBJ2-1; possibly TRBD1 for D (6 bases). The CDR3 sequence is 14 residues long. Trimming left V 3 bases short and J 5 bases short, with 11 bases between. The germline V gene encodes CDR1 SGHNT and CDR2 YENEEA. Here the CDR3 reads CASSFTGWDNEQFF. The CDR3 bases are TGTGCCAGCAGCTTTACAGGGTGGGACAATGAGCAGTTCTTC. Looking up the rest from reference TRBV11-3 and TRBJ2-1 gives the full variable domain: EAGVVQSPRYKIIEKKQPVAFWCNPISGHNTLYWYLQNLGQGPELLIRYENEEAVDDSQLPKDRFSAERLKGVDSTLKIQPAELGDSAVYLCASSFTGWDNEQFFGPGTRLTVL.

V usage is TRBV28 and J usage is TRBJ2-5; D ambiguous. The CDR3 is 17 amino acids. Germline V gene lookup returns CDR1 MDHEN and CDR2 SYDVKM. V lost 5 bases to trimming and J lost 7 bases, with 26 bases between them. CDR3 residues: CASSQALLRTGSGTQYF. The DNA for the CDR3 is TGTGCCAGCAGTCAGGCCTTGCTTAGGACCGGATCTGGGACCCAGTACTTC. The entire variable domain, with the rest obtained from reference TRBV28 and TRBJ2-5, is as follows: DVKVTQSSRYLVKRTGEKVFLECVQDMDHENMFWYRQDPGLGLRLIYFSYDVKMKEKGDIPEGYSVSREKKERFSLILESASTNQTSMYLCASSQALLRTGSGTQYFGPGTRLLVL.

The chain joins TRBV2 to TRBJ1-2; D gene unclear. The V and J ends lost 8 bases and 5 bases respectively, with 9 bases between them. The CDR3 is 11 residues long. In germline, CDR1 is SNHLY, CDR2 FYNNEI. CDR3 in amino acids: CASGNFYGYTF. The CDR3 DNA reads as TGTGCCAGCGGGAACTTTTATGGCTACACCTTC.

In this sample, this clone turned up once. This chain uses TRBV7-9 with TRBJ2-5; tentative D call: TRBD1 (5 bases). The germline CDR1 and CDR2 sequences are SEHNR and FQNEAQ (reference sequence). The length of the CDR3 is 13 residues. V lost 2 bases and J lost 4, with 8 bases in between. CDR3 in amino acids: CASSLLGPETQYF. Here the CDR3 DNA reads TGTGCCAGCAGCTTATTGGGGCCAGAGACCCAGTACTTC.

This clone was found once. The CDR3 DNA reads as TGTGCCAGCTCACCACCGGACGGGGGGGGAGAAAAACTGTTTTTT. Protein sequence: CASSPPDGGGEKLFF. This chain joins TRBV18 and TRBJ1-4, with D perhaps matching TRBD1 (5 bases). This CDR3 has 15 amino acids. Trimming took 0 bases from V and 8 from J, leaving 13 bases between them. CDR1 and CDR2 from the germline V gene are KGHSH and LQKENI.

The chain joins TRBV4-1 to TRBJ1-2; a possible D gene is TRBD1 (5 bases). This CDR3 is built from 15 residues. From germline, CDR1 is MGHRA and CDR2 YSYEKL. Between the trimmed V and J ends, which lost 0 bases and 8 bases, there was a span of 16 bases. CDR3 residues: CASSQDGTLRWGYTF. The CDR3 region has the DNA TGCGCCAGCAGCCAAGATGGGACGCTACGATGGGGCTACACCTTC.

CDR3 amino acids: CASSVGRMSYNEQFF. The CDR3 coding sequence is TGTGCCAGCAGCGTAGGCCGGATGTCCTACAATGAGCAGTTCTTC. V is TRBV9 and J is TRBJ2-1; no firm D call. The CDR3 sequence is 15 residues long. V gave up 0 bases and J gave up 1 base, with 8 bases separating them. Germline-derived CDR1 and CDR2 are SGDLS and YYNGEE.

This rearrangement joins TRBV2 to TRBJ2-7; 7 positions agree with TRBD1. J gave up 0 bases and V 5 bases, and 10 bases lay outside the gene matches. CDR1 is SNHLY, CDR2 FYNNEI, per germline. The CDR3 sequence is 16 residues long. DNA for the CDR3: TGTGCCAGCAGTATAGGACAGGTATACCTCTCCTACGAGCAGTACTTC. Residues: CASSIGQVYLSYEQYF.

The gene calls are TRBV27 and TRBJ1-6; the match to TRBD1 covers 8 bases. The germline V gene has CDR1 MNHEY and CDR2 SMNVEV (reference sequence). The CDR3 length is 16 residues. V trimming: 3 bases; J trimming: 7 bases; junction bases outside the gene matches: 8. CDR3 region: CASSFFDRGDNSPLHF. The DNA of the CDR3 is TGTGCCAGCAGTTTCTTCGACAGGGGAGACAATTCACCCCTCCACTTT.

The V call is TRBV6-6, the J call TRBJ2-1; perhaps TRBD2 as D (6 bases). This CDR3 has 16 amino acids. Germline V CDR1 and CDR2: MNHNY, SVGAGI (reference sequence). The V and J ends lost 2 bases and 6 bases respectively, with 17 bases between them. CDR3 in DNA: TGTGCCAGCAGTTACGGGCTCGGGCTAGCGATCAATGAGCAGTTCTTC. Protein sequence: CASSYGLGLAINEQFF.

The chain combines TRBV5-1 with TRBJ2-2; D possibly corresponds to TRBD2 (7 bases). V gave up 0 bases and J gave up 4 bases, with 16 bases separating them. This CDR3 has 17 residues. Germline V gives CDR1 SGHRS, CDR2 YFSETQ. Here the CDR3 reads CASSLVAGAPGTGELFF. DNA for the CDR3: TGCGCCAGCAGCTTGGTGGCGGGGGCCCCGGGCACCGGGGAGCTGTTTTTT. Complete variable domain (other parts from reference TRBV5-1 and TRBJ2-2): KAGVTQTPRYLIKTRGQQVTLSCSPISGHRSVSWYQQTPGQGLQFLFEYFSETQRNKGNFPGRFSGRQFSNSRSEMNVSTLELGDSALYLCASSLVAGAPGTGELFFGEGSRLTVL.

This chain links TRBV5-1 with TRBJ2-2; tentatively, D is TRBD2 (7 bases). V shed 4 bases and J shed 0 bases, with 10 bases lying between them. This CDR3 has 15 residues. The V gene's germline CDR1 is SGHRS and CDR2 YFSETQ. Here the CDR3 DNA reads TGCGCCAGCAGCCGGGGGGACACGAACACCGGGGAGCTGTTTTTT. Translated: CASSRGDTNTGELFF.

J is TRBJ2-7 and V is TRBV19; TRBD1 is a possible D gene (5 bases). In germline, CDR1 is LNHDA, CDR2 SQIVND (reference sequence). The CDR3 extends over 13 amino acids. Trimming took off 5 bases at V and 3 bases at J, with 11 bases between the two ends. The chain's CDR3 is CASSPRTSYEQYF. For the CDR3, the DNA is TGTGCCAGTAGTCCTCGGACAAGCTACGAGCAGTACTTC.

This chain links TRBV28 with TRBJ1-1; TRBD1 agrees at 7 bases. The CDR3 is 13 residues long. In germline, CDR1 is MDHEN, CDR2 SYDVKM. Losses at the gene ends were 4 bases for V and 1 base for J; bases not matched to a gene: 0. The CDR3 sequence is CASSYRGNTEAFF. In DNA, the CDR3 is TGTGCCAGCAGTTACAGGGGGAACACTGAAGCTTTCTTT.

CDR3 nucleotides: TGTGCCAGCAGCTTAGTGGTCGTTCTAGCGGGAGGTGAGCAGTTCTTC. As protein: CASSLVVVLAGGEQFF. The gene calls are TRBV7-2 and TRBJ2-1; 11 positions agree with TRBD2. The CDR3 contains 16 residues. J was trimmed by 9 bases and V by 1 base; bases with no gene match: 8. Germline CDR1 and CDR2: SGHTA and FQGNSA.

CDR3: CASSIDLWGQGHQPQHF. CDR3 DNA: TGTGCCAGTAGTATAGATCTATGGGGGCAGGGCCATCAGCCCCAGCATTTT. V usage is TRBV19 and J usage is TRBJ1-5; possible D gene TRBD1, 6 bases. Germline V gives CDR1 LNHDA, CDR2 SQIVND (reference sequence). V lost 0 bases and J 5 bases, leaving 17 bases between the germline ends. This CDR3 contains 17 residues.

This chain connects TRBV29-1 to TRBJ1-2; D gene ambiguous. This CDR3 contains 8 residues. V shed 3 bases and J shed 13 bases, with 6 bases lying between them. Per germline, CDR1 SQVTM and CDR2 ANQGSEA. Here the CDR3 reads CSVERSTF. CDR3 bases: TGCAGCGTTGAGCGGAGCACCTTC.

This chain joins TRBV6-6 and TRBJ2-7, with TRBD2 identical over 7 bases. Trimming took 0 bases from V and 0 from J; bases not matched to a gene: 2. The CDR3 is made up of 15 amino acids. The V gene's germline CDR1 is MNHNY and CDR2 SVGAGI (reference sequence). DNA for the CDR3: TGTGCCAGCAGTTACTCCCTAGCGGACTCCTACGAGCAGTACTTC. As protein: CASSYSLADSYEQYF.

The V gene is TRBV7-7, the J gene TRBJ2-1; 10 positions match TRBD2. The CDR3 is 15 amino acids. Unmatched junction bases numbered 5, after V lost 5 bases and J lost 4 bases. Germline V gene sequence: CDR1 SSHAT, CDR2 FNYEAQ (reference sequence). The CDR3 DNA reads TGTGCCAGCAGCGAAGGACTAGCGGCATACAATGAGCAGTTCTTC. Translating it yields CASSEGLAAYNEQFF.

The V and J genes are TRBV7-8 and TRBJ1-1; tentative D call: TRBD1 (6 bases). Looked up from germline, CDR1 is SGHVS and CDR2 is FQNEAQ. Trimming pared 5 bases from V and 6 bases from J, leaving 16 bases between. This CDR3 has 14 residues. The CDR3 region has the DNA TGTGCCAGCAGCGTACCTCCAGGGGCTTCTGAAGCTTTCTTT. It specifies CASSVPPGASEAFF. The variable domain in full, with the rest retrieved from reference TRBV7-8 and TRBJ1-1, is GAGVSQSPRYKVAKRGQDVALRCDPISGHVSLFWYQQALGQGPEFLTYFQNEAQLDKSGLPSDRFFAERPEGSVSTLKIQRTQQEDSAVYLCASSVPPGASEAFFGQGTRLTVV.

V usage is TRBV5-1 and J usage is TRBJ2-3; no definite D call. V lost 3 bases to trimming and J lost 1 base, with 15 bases between them. Germline CDR1 is SGHRS and CDR2 is YFSETQ. This CDR3 is built from 16 residues. CDR3 in DNA: TGCGCCAGCAGCTCAGGAATTAGCCAGGGCACAGATACGCAGTATTTT. This codes for CASSSGISQGTDTQYF.

The V and J genes are TRBV5-1 and TRBJ1-5; D gene ambiguous. Germline V gives CDR1 SGHRS, CDR2 YFSETQ. This CDR3 is 13 amino acids long. Trimming cost V 2 bases and J 2 bases, with 5 bases left between them. The CDR3 region is CASSFRGNQPQHF. Written as DNA, the CDR3 is TGCGCCAGCAGCTTTAGGGGCAATCAGCCCCAGCATTTT.

Here the CDR3 reads CATSRSGTNYGYTF. The CDR3 region has the DNA TGTGCCACCAGCAGATCAGGTACCAACTATGGCTACACCTTC. This chain connects TRBV15 to TRBJ1-2; unclear D gene. This CDR3 region has 14 residues. The germline V and J ends were trimmed by 2 bases and 2 bases, with 9 bases remaining between them. The germline V gene encodes CDR1 LNHNV and CDR2 YYDKDF (reference sequence). Looking up the rest from reference TRBV15 and TRBJ1-2 gives the full variable domain: DAMVIQNPRYQVTQFGKPVTLSCSQTLNHNVMYWYQQKSSQAPKLLFHYYDKDFNNEADTPDNFQSRRPNTSFCFLDIRSPGLGDTAMYLCATSRSGTNYGYTFGSGTRLTVV.

Turning to this clone: The identical CDR3 is also encoded by other nucleotide sequences in the sample. The CDR3 sequence: CASSPGDSTDTQYF. The CDR3 nucleotides read TGCGCCAGCAGCCCGGGGGACTCCACAGATACGCAGTATTTT. This chain joins TRBV5-1 and TRBJ2-3, with D possibly being TRBD2 (6 bases). Germline-derived CDR1 and CDR2 are SGHRS and YFSETQ. The CDR3 covers 14 residues. The ends were cut back, 4 bases at V and 2 bases at J, with 11 bases in the middle. Using reference TRBV5-1 and TRBJ2-3 for the parts outside the CDR3, the full variable domain is KAGVTQTPRYLIKTRGQQVTLSCSPISGHRSVSWYQQTPGQGLQFLFEYFSETQRNKGNFPGRFSGRQFSNSRSEMNVSTLELGDSALYLCASSPGDSTDTQYFGPGTRLTVL.

This chain connects TRBV7-7 to TRBJ2-5, with TRBD1 matching over 7 bases. There are 13 residues in the CDR3. In germline, CDR1 is SSHAT, CDR2 FNYEAQ (reference sequence). V lost 6 bases and J lost 2; bases outside the gene matches: 3. CDR3 coding DNA: TGTGCCAGCAGTAAGGACAGGCAAGAGACCCAGTACTTC. It translates to CASSKDRQETQYF.